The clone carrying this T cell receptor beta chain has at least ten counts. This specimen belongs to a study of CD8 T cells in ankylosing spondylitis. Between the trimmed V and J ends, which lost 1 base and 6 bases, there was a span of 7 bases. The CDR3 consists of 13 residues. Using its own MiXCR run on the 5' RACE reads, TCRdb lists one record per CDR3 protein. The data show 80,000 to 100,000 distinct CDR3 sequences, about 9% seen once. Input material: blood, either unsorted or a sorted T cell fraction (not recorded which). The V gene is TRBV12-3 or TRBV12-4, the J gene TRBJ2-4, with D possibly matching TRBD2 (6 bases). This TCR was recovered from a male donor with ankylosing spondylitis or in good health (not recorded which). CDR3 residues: CASSLVGGNIQYF. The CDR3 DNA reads TGTGCCAGCAGTTTAGTCGGGGGAAACATTCAGTACTTC.